This T cell receptor (beta chain) was sequenced in a study of blood T cell repertoires in COVID-19. Study overall: Specimens from acute and convalescent COVID-19 originated in the United States, Italy and Spain.

The method was immunoSEQ multiplex PCR; TCRdb's version includes in-frame clones alone and lacks a portion of them. This table has around 470,000 clones, about 90% appearing once. Researchers sorted participants into cohorts using their self-reported clinical history. This TCR came from a man aged 18 to 29 who had recovered from COVID-19. Sequencing used PBMCs or T cells enriched from blood (not recorded which).

The CDR3 sequence is CASSLLGYGSSYEQYF. DNA of the CDR3: TGTGCCAGCAGCTTGCTAGGGTACGGGAGCTCCTACGAGCAGTACTTC. The chain uses TRBV5-4 and TRBJ2-7; TRBD2 might be the D (6 bases). Germline CDR1 and CDR2: SGHNT and YYREEE (reference sequence). Trimming shortened V by 1 base and J by 0 bases, and 14 bases separated the two germline ends. The CDR3 length is 16 residues.